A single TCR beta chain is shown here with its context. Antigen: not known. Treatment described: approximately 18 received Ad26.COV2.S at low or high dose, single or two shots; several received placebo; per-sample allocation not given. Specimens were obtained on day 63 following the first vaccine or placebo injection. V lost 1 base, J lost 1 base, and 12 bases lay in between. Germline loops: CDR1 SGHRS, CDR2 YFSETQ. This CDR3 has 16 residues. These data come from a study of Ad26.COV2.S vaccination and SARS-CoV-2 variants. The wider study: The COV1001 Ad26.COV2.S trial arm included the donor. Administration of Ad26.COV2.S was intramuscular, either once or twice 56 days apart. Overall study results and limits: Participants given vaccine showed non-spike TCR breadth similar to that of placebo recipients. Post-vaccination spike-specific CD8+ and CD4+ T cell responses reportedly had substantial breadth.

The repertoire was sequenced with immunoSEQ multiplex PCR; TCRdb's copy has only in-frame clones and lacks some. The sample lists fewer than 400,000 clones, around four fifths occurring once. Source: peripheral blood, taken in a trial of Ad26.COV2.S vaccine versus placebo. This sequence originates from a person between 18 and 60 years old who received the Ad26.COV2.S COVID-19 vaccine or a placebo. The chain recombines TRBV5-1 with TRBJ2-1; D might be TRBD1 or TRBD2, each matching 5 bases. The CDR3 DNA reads TGCGCCAGCAGCTTGTCTGGGGACGGGTCCTACAATGAGCAGTTCTTC. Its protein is CASSLSGDGSYNEQFF.